This T cell receptor (beta chain) came from a study of spatial heterogeneity in lung cancer. Overall study findings and caveats: Expanded alpha and beta TCR counts within tumors tracked tumor mutation counts.

This clonotype has ten or more counts. Its antigen is as yet unknown. Germline CDR1 is GTSNPN and CDR2 is SVGIG (reference sequence). Trimming removed 3 bases from V and 2 bases from J, with 25 bases in between. The CDR3 covers 18 residues. The time point is: sample taken at primary tumor resection. Samples were donated by 72 untreated early-stage non-small cell lung cancer patients. The authors sequenced whole RNA from tumor, nontumor lung or frozen PBMC without sorting. Each CDR3 protein is one row after TCRdb ran MiXCR on the 5' RACE reads. The profile covers 20,000 to 25,000 distinct CDR3 sequences, with about 4.5% appearing a single time and roughly 9.9% taken by the ten largest.

This receptor was taken from a male donor with early-stage non-small cell lung cancer. Sample: lung tumor tissue, taken at surgery. The rearrangement uses TRBV30 and TRBJ2-5; D ambiguous. CDR3 amino acids: CAWSPYGSYYSPQETQYF. As DNA, the CDR3 is TGTGCCTGGAGCCCGTACGGCTCCTACTATAGCCCTCAAGAGACCCAGTACTTC.